This T cell receptor beta chain was profiled in a study of blood T cell repertoires in COVID-19. Study context: Samples came from the United States, Italy and Spain, spanning acute and convalescent COVID-19. Nucleic acid was either cDNA or gDNA, and it came from T cells, B-cell-depleted T cells, or PBMCs.

Trimming cost V 0 bases and J 0 bases, with 17 bases left between them. Per germline, CDR1 LGHNA and CDR2 YSLEER. This CDR3 has 18 amino acids. Under the authors' procedure: Amplified reference gene primers provided the basis for estimating nucleated cell counts. Clones were sequenced by immunoSEQ multiplex PCR, and TCRdb holds only the in-frame ones, with some missing. Clone size and the V and J calls come from that table; the DNA yielded D and trimming. The sample lists around 220,000 clones, roughly 88% occurring once. The genes are TRBV4-3 and TRBJ2-5; tentative D call: TRBD2 (6 bases). The TCR comes from a man aged 18 to 35 with active or convalescent COVID-19. The sample was peripheral blood. This CDR3 is CASSQDPIAGGHQETQYF. The CDR3 nucleotides read TGCGCCAGCAGCCAAGATCCGATTGCCGGGGGACACCAAGAGACCCAGTACTTC.